This T cell receptor (beta chain) was recovered during a study of T cells in Graves' hyperthyroidism and ophthalmopathy. TCR beta CDR3 region amplification was performed from RNA transcripts. HTBI primers were employed in a first-round RT-PCR of the TCR CDR3. One entry per CDR3 protein results from TCRdb running MiXCR on the multiplex PCR reads. The table has 470,000 or so distinct CDR3 sequences, less than 25% seen once. The CDR3 extends over 15 amino acids. V lost 1 base and J lost 0, with 10 bases in between. The germline gives CDR1 DFQATT, CDR2 SNEGSKA (reference sequence). This clonotype was detected many times.

V is TRBV20-1 and J is TRBJ1-3; TRBD1 might be the D (6 bases). The source of this sequence is a man younger than 30 with Graves' hyperthyroidism. The specimen was blood. The CDR3 DNA reads as TGCAGTGCTAGAGCGGACAGCGCCTCTGGAAACACCATATATTTT. Residues: CSARADSASGNTIYF.